What follows describes a single TCR beta chain. This clonotype was observed a handful of times. The specificity of this receptor is unknown. The sample holds no much larger clone one base away, and base qualities are not on file. The library came from PCR. TCRdb lists the instrument as Illumina HiSeq 2500. To normalize quantification of the TCRbeta repertoire, the TCR libraries were built with molecular barcoding that relied on unique molecular identifiers. Using fastp at Q25 and MiXCR, TCRdb reprocessed the public reads and kept productive beta chains. Under each unique CDR3 protein, matching rows form one entry showing the most common genes and DNA. In all, the sample holds approximately 510,000 distinct CDR3 sequences, and 15% to 20% of those were seen once. The ten largest clonotypes hold about 3.1% of the sample. The germline V gene gives CDR1 as SGHRS and CDR2 as YFSETQ. V and J are truncated by 7 bases and 1 base respectively, leaving an intervening sequence of 12 bases. The CDR3 goes from the cysteine to the phenylalanine over 14 residues. The CDR3 DNA has 42 bases and is translated from base 1.

These data are taken from a study of T-cell reconstitution after alpha-beta-depleted transplantation in children (dated by TCRdb to about 2016). Regarding the study in general: Using TCR repertoire profiling, the study quantitatively followed how T-cell immune reconstitution unfolded in children after TCRalphabeta/CD19-depleted allogeneic hematopoietic cell transplantation.

The specimen comprised PBMCs from the stem cell graft donor, sampled from the stem cell graft. The receptor chain draws on TRBV5-1 and TRBJ2-1, with no D gene named confidently. The sequence derives from a human donor who donated a stem cell graft to a child with acute lymphoblastic leukemia. This receptor has the CDR3 CASRDFFSYNEQFF. The bases read TGCGCCAGCCGAGACTTTTTTTCCTACAATGAGCAGTTCTTC.